This T cell receptor beta chain was captured by sequencing in a study of spatial heterogeneity in lung cancer. Overall study context: Alpha-chain sequences were detected in numbers that were consistently lower than beta-chain sequences.

Stated time point: blood at routine non-recurrence follow-up after resection. Using its own MiXCR run on the 5' RACE reads, TCRdb lists one record per CDR3 protein. The sample includes under 20,000 distinct CDR3 sequences, 15% to 20% of them seen just once. This clonotype was seen a few times. J was trimmed by 2 bases and V by 7 bases; bases with no gene match: 5. CDR1 LNHDA and CDR2 SQIVND come from the germline V gene (reference sequence). The CDR3 length is 15 residues. The chain is built from TRBV19 and TRBJ2-6, with 7 nucleotides matching TRBD1. Source: PBMCs, taken at follow-up. The TCR sequence derives from a male donor with early-stage non-small cell lung cancer. This chain's CDR3 is CASIGQGAGANVLTF. The DNA of the CDR3 is TGTGCCAGTATCGGCCAGGGGGCTGGGGCCAACGTCCTGACTTTC.